This TCR beta chain derives from a study of blood T cell repertoires in COVID-19. Study-wide context: Material from acute and convalescent COVID-19 was sourced from the United States, Italy and Spain. From T cells, B-cell-depleted T cells, or PBMCs came the material, which was cDNA or gDNA.

The CDR3 runs to 14 residues. V shed 3 bases and J shed 3 bases, with 8 bases lying between them. The germline V gene has CDR1 LGHDT and CDR2 YNNKEL (reference sequence). This clone has only one observation. Using immunoSEQ multiplex PCR, the repertoire was profiled, and TCRdb retains in-frame clones only, with some absent. The data hold roughly 68,000 clones, with around 85% observed a single time. This chain connects TRBV3-1 (or the pseudogene TRBV3-2) to TRBJ2-2; D not certain. The sequence derives from a woman aged 50 to 60 with acute or convalescent COVID-19. The specimen was peripheral blood. CDR3 in DNA: TGTGCCAGCAGCCACATGAGTTACACCGGGGAGCTGTTTTTT. Translating gives CASSHMSYTGELFF.